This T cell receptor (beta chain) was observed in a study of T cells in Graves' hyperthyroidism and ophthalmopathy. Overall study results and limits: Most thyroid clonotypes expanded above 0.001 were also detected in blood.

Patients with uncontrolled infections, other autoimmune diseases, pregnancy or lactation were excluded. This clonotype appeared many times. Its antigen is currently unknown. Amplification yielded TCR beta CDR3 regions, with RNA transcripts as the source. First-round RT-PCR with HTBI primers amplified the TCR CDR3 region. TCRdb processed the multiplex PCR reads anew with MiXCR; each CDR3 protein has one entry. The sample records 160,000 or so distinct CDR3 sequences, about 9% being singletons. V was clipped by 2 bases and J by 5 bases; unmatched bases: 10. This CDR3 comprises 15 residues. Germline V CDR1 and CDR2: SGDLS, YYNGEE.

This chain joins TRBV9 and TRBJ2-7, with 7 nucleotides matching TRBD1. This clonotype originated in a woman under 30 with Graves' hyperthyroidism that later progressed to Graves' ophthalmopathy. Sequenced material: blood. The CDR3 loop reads CASSVSGTVGDEQYF. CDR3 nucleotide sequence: TGTGCCAGCAGCGTTTCCGGGACAGTTGGCGACGAGCAGTACTTC.